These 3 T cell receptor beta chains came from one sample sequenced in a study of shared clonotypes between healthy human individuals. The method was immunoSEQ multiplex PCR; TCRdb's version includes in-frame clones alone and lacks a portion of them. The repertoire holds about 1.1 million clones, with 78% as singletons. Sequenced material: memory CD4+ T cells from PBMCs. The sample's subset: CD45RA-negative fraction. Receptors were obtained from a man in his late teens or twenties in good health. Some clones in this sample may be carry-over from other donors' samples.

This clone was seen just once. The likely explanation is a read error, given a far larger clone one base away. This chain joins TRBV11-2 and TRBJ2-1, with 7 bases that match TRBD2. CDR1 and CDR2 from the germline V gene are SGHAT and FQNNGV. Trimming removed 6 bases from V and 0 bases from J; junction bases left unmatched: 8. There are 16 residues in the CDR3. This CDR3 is CASRPQREFSYNEQFF. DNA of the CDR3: TGTGCCAGCAGACCGCAGCGGGAATTCTCCTACAATGAGCAGTTCTTC.

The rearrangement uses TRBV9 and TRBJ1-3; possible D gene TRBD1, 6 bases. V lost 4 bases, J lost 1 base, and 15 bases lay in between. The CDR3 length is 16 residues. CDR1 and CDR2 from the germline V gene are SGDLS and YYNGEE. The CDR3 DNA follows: TGTGCCAGCAGCTTATCCAGGGGCTATTCTGGAAACACCATATATTTT. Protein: CASSLSRGYSGNTIYF.

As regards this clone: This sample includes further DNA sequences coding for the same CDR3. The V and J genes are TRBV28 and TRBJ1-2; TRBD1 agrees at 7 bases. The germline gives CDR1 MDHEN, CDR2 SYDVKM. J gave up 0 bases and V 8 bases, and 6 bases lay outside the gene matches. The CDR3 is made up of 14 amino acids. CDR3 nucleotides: TGTGCCAGCGGCCGGGACAGAGCTAACTATGGCTACACCTTC. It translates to CASGRDRANYGYTF.